These 28 T cell receptor beta chains originate from one sample sequenced in a study of blood T cell repertoires in COVID-19. Only in-frame clones appear in the TCRdb table, and some are missing; sequencing was by immunoSEQ multiplex PCR. The data contain 9,500 to 15,000 clones, 65% to 90% of them singletons. The sample taken for sequencing was peripheral blood. All receptors derive from a woman aged 55-70 years with acute or convalescent COVID-19.

DNA for the CDR3: TGTGCCAGCAGCTTAGAGACTAGCGGGGGGGGTACCCAGTACTTC. Translating gives CASSLETSGGGTQYF. The chain joins TRBV11-2 to TRBJ2-5; TRBD2 aligns across 14 bases. CDR3 length equals 15 residues. In germline, CDR1 is SGHAT, CDR2 FQNNGV. The trim removed 0 bases at V and 8 bases at J, leaving 2 bases unmatched.

The chain joins TRBV30 to TRBJ1-4, with 12 bases that match TRBD1. This CDR3 region has 15 residues. Germline CDR1 GTSNPN, CDR2 SVGIG (reference sequence). Trimming cost V 0 bases and J 8 bases; bases outside gene matches: 4. CDR3 DNA sequence: TGTGCCTGGAGTGTAATGGGACAGGGGGCCGAAAAACTGTTTTTT. Protein sequence: CAWSVMGQGAEKLFF.

V usage is TRBV11-3 and J usage is TRBJ2-3; TRBD2 aligns across 13 bases. The germline V gene encodes CDR1 SGHNT and CDR2 YENEEA. This CDR3 is 17 amino acids long. V lost 2 bases to trimming and J lost 0 bases; unmatched junction nucleotides: 2. The CDR3 region has the DNA TGTGCCAGCAGCTTAAGGGGACTAGCGGGGAGCACAGATACGCAGTATTTT. Amino acid sequence: CASSLRGLAGSTDTQYF.

The genes are TRBV15 and TRBJ1-1; 9 positions match TRBD1. V lost 0 bases and J lost 1; bases outside the gene matches: 9. Germline assignment: CDR1 LNHNV and CDR2 YYDKDF (reference sequence). The CDR3 has 18 residues. The CDR3 region has the DNA TGTGCCACCAGCAGAGATAGGGGACAGGGAATTGAGAACACTGAAGCTTTCTTT. Protein: CATSRDRGQGIENTEAFF.

The V gene is TRBV27, the J gene TRBJ1-3; a possible D gene is TRBD1 (5 bases). V gave up 6 bases and J gave up 4 bases, with 19 bases separating them. The CDR3 covers 16 residues. Germline CDR1 is MNHEY and CDR2 is SMNVEV (reference sequence). As DNA, the CDR3 is TGTGCCAGCAGACCTTTGGGGGGGATGGGCGGAAACACCATATATTTT. Its protein product is CASRPLGGMGGNTIYF.

This chain links TRBV4-1 with TRBJ2-7, with 7 bases matching TRBD1. Looked up from germline, CDR1 is MGHRA and CDR2 is YSYEKL. CDR3 length: 15 amino acids. Trimming cost V 0 bases and J 5 bases; bases outside gene matches: 7. Here the CDR3 reads CASSQENRGRNEQYF. DNA for the CDR3: TGCGCCAGCAGCCAAGAGAACAGGGGTAGGAACGAGCAGTACTTC.

V and J are TRBV6-5 and TRBJ2-5, with 11 bases lining up with TRBD2. Germline lookup yields CDR1 MNHEY and CDR2 SVGAGI. The V and J ends lost 6 bases and 0 bases, in that order; junction bases with no gene match: 3. The CDR3 has 15 residues. DNA of the CDR3: TGTGCCAGCAGGAGACTAGCGGGGTACCAAGAGACCCAGTACTTC. It encodes CASRRLAGYQETQYF.

The chain couples TRBV7-9 to TRBJ2-7; no clear D. The CDR3 has 12 residues. Trimming shortened V by 1 base and J by 6 bases, and 7 bases separated the two germline ends. Germline loops: CDR1 SEHNR, CDR2 FQNEAQ (reference sequence). The CDR3 protein is CASSLVYSEQYF. The CDR3 DNA reads TGTGCCAGCAGCTTAGTTTACAGCGAGCAGTACTTC.

This chain links TRBV11-2 with TRBJ2-1; 7 bases fit TRBD1. CDR1 and CDR2 from the germline V gene are SGHAT and FQNNGV. The CDR3 runs 15 residues. Trimming at V came to 5 bases and at J to 2 bases, leaving 6 bases not matched to a gene. CDR3 DNA sequence: TGTGCCAGCAGCCTTGACCAGGGGGCCTACAATGAGCAGTTCTTC. This codes for CASSLDQGAYNEQFF.

The rearrangement links TRBV27 to TRBJ2-7; perhaps TRBD1 as D (6 bases). This CDR3 spans 15 amino acids. Trimming took off 5 bases at V and 1 base at J, with 15 bases between the two ends. Germline values: CDR1 MNHEY, CDR2 SMNVEV (reference sequence). The CDR3 loop is CASSPNRASSYEQYF. In DNA form, the CDR3 reads TGTGCCAGCAGTCCGAACAGGGCTTCTTCCTACGAGCAGTACTTC.

The V call is TRBV5-1, the J call TRBJ2-7, with a possible D match to TRBD1 (5 bases). Germline CDR1 reads SGHRS; CDR2 reads YFSETQ. The CDR3 extends over 14 amino acids. Trimming cost V 2 bases and J 2 bases, with 11 bases left between them. CDR3 coding DNA: TGCGCCAGCAGCTTACTCCAGGGCACCTACGAGCAGTACTTC. Translated, it gives CASSLLQGTYEQYF.

The gene calls are TRBV10-3 and TRBJ1-6; 8 bases fit TRBD1. Germline CDR1 is ENHRY and CDR2 is SYGVKD. V lost 3 bases and J lost 10; bases outside the gene matches: 14. This CDR3 has 17 residues. In DNA form, the CDR3 reads TGTGCCATCAGTGACAATCGTGGACAGGGTCCCTTGTCACCCCTCCACTTT. Protein product: CAISDNRGQGPLSPLHF.

The rearrangement joins TRBV12-3 or TRBV12-4 to TRBJ1-4, with a tentative D call TRBD1 (5 bases). Trimming removed 4 bases at V and 8 bases at J, with 11 bases between. This CDR3 spans 13 amino acids. The CDR3 spells CASSSLGGEKLFF. CDR3 in DNA: TGTGCCAGCAGTTCCCTCGGGGGGGAAAAACTGTTTTTT.

This chain uses TRBV3-1 (or the pseudogene TRBV3-2) with TRBJ2-1, with D hard to call. V was cut by 1 base and J by 8 bases, with 9 bases left in between. This CDR3 is built from 13 residues. The germline V gene encodes CDR1 LGHDT and CDR2 YNNKEL (reference sequence). The CDR3, as DNA: TGTGCCAGCAGCCAAGCTGAGCTGGATGAGCAGTTCTTC. Translation gives CASSQAELDEQFF.

This clone showed up just a few times. The chain has TRBV5-1 and TRBJ2-2; tentative D call: TRBD2 (5 bases). V was shortened by 6 bases and J by 1 base, with 7 bases between the two germline ends. This CDR3 spans 13 amino acids. Germline CDR1 is SGHRS and CDR2 is YFSETQ. The CDR3 spells CASNEGNTGELFF. CDR3 DNA sequence: TGCGCCAGCAATGAGGGGAACACCGGGGAGCTGTTTTTT.

The rearrangement links TRBV18 to TRBJ1-4, with D hard to call. CDR3 length: 16 residues. Trimming left V 5 bases short and J 0 bases short, with 13 bases between. Germline V gives CDR1 KGHSH, CDR2 LQKENI. Here the CDR3 DNA reads TGTGCCAGCTCATCCTACAGACACGCAACTAATGAAAAACTGTTTTTT. The encoded protein is CASSSYRHATNEKLFF.

V is TRBV3-1 (or the pseudogene TRBV3-2) and J is TRBJ1-5; TRBD1 might be the D (5 bases). CDR3 length equals 14 residues. CDR1 LGHDT and CDR2 YNNKEL come from the germline V gene (reference sequence). The V and J ends lost 3 bases and 4 bases respectively, with 10 bases between them. CDR3 in amino acids: CASSHSGGNQPQHF. CDR3 in DNA: TGTGCCAGCAGCCATTCCGGGGGTAATCAGCCCCAGCATTTT.

The V and J genes are TRBV6-6 and TRBJ1-2, with D maybe TRBD1 (5 bases). Germline V gives CDR1 MNHNY, CDR2 SVGAGI (reference sequence). The V gene lost 5 bases and the J gene lost 4 bases, with 11 bases spanning the gap. This CDR3 spans 13 amino acids. CDR3 coding DNA: TGTGCCAGCAGTACAGGCCCCCTCTATGGCTACACCTTC. It is translated as CASSTGPLYGYTF.

This clone was counted between two and nine times. The V gene is TRBV7-3, the J gene TRBJ2-2; 12 nucleotides line up with TRBD2. J lost 6 bases, V lost 5 bases, and 4 bases had no gene match. The CDR3 is 15 residues long. Germline assignment: CDR1 SGHTA and CDR2 FQGTGA. The CDR3 reads CASSTGLAGAGELFF. CDR3 DNA sequence: TGTGCCAGCAGCACGGGACTAGCGGGCGCCGGGGAGCTGTTTTTT.

The genes are TRBV5-1 and TRBJ2-7; TRBD1 aligns across 9 bases. The germline V gene encodes CDR1 SGHRS and CDR2 YFSETQ. Germline trimming cut 4 bases from V and 7 bases from J; bases unmatched to any gene: 9. The CDR3 consists of 14 residues. In DNA, the CDR3 is TGCGCCAGCAGCAACTGGGACAGGGTGGGAGAGCAGTACTTC. Translating gives CASSNWDRVGEQYF.

The CDR3 loop reads CASSIDLSPFQPQHF. CDR3 bases: TGTGCCAGTAGTATAGACCTGTCCCCCTTTCAGCCCCAGCATTTT. This chain connects TRBV19 to TRBJ1-5, with D hard to call. The CDR3 loop spans 15 amino acids. V was shortened by 0 bases and J by 6 bases, with 12 bases between the two germline ends. In germline, CDR1 is LNHDA, CDR2 SQIVND (reference sequence).

This rearrangement joins TRBV24-1 to TRBJ1-3, with 7 positions matching TRBD1. Losses at the gene ends were 11 bases for V and 7 bases for J; bases not matched to a gene: 13. The CDR3 consists of 14 residues. Germline lookup yields CDR1 KGHDR and CDR2 SFDVKD. CDR3 region: CAKETGRRDNTIYF. For the CDR3, the DNA is TGTGCCAAAGAGACAGGGAGAAGGGATAACACCATATATTTT.

V usage is TRBV5-6 and J usage is TRBJ2-7, with D maybe TRBD2 (5 bases). Between the trimmed V and J ends, which lost 0 bases and 3 bases, there was a span of 10 bases. The CDR3 length is 14 residues. Germline V gene sequence: CDR1 SGHDT, CDR2 YYEEEE. The CDR3 coding sequence is TGTGCCAGCAGCTTGGAGAGGGAAGTCTACGAGCAGTACTTC. Protein: CASSLEREVYEQYF. Using reference TRBV5-6 and TRBJ2-7 for the parts outside the CDR3, the full variable domain is DAGVTQSPTHLIKTRGQQVTLRCSPKSGHDTVSWYQQALGQGPQFIFQYYEEEERQRGNFPDRFSGHQFPNYSSELNVNALLLGDSALYLCASSLEREVYEQYFGPGTRLTVT.

The rearrangement joins TRBV5-4 to TRBJ1-1; unclear D gene. CDR1 is SGHNT and CDR2 is YYREEE in the germline V gene (reference sequence). The CDR3 loop spans 13 amino acids. The ends were cut back, 4 bases at V and 7 bases at J, with 14 bases in the middle. The CDR3 here is CASSPDTSHEAFF. The CDR3 region has the DNA TGTGCCAGCAGCCCCGACACCTCCCATGAAGCTTTCTTT.

The rearrangement links TRBV13 to TRBJ2-3, with 12 bases that match TRBD2. This CDR3 is built from 19 residues. The germline V gene encodes CDR1 PRHDT and CDR2 FYEKMQ (reference sequence). V shed 2 bases, J shed 1 base, and the junction held 10 bases outside the gene matches. The CDR3 here is CASSLSLAGGPGGTDTQYF. In nucleotides, the CDR3 is TGTGCCAGCAGCTTAAGCCTAGCGGGGGGGCCGGGTGGCACAGATACGCAGTATTTT.

CDR3 sequence reads: CAISGILSPEAFF. The CDR3 nucleotides read TGTGCCATATCAGGGATTCTCAGTCCTGAAGCTTTCTTT. This chain connects TRBV6-5 to TRBJ1-1, with D possibly matching TRBD1 (5 bases). This CDR3 contains 13 residues. CDR1 MNHEY and CDR2 SVGAGI come from the germline V gene. The V gene lost 10 bases and the J gene lost 6 bases, with 18 bases spanning the gap.

The rearrangement joins TRBV5-4 to TRBJ2-2, with 10 bases identical to TRBD2. In germline, CDR1 is SGHNT, CDR2 YYREEE (reference sequence). The CDR3 consists of 17 residues. Trimming cost V 5 bases and J 4 bases; bases outside gene matches: 11. CDR3: CASRRTSGHSSTGELFF. CDR3 bases: TGTGCCAGCAGAAGGACTAGCGGTCACTCCTCCACCGGGGAGCTGTTTTTT. Together with reference TRBV5-4 and TRBJ2-2, the CDR3 gives the full variable domain: ETGVTQSPTHLIKTRGQQVTLRCSSQSGHNTVSWYQQALGQGPQFIFQYYREEENGRGNFPPRFSGLQFPNYSSELNVNALELDDSALYLCASRRTSGHSSTGELFFGEGSRLTVL.

The chain joins TRBV6-5 to TRBJ1-1; D possibly corresponds to TRBD1 (6 bases). V was pared by 0 bases and J by 14 bases, with 19 bases between. Germline V gene sequence: CDR1 MNHEY, CDR2 SVGAGI. The CDR3 runs 14 residues. CDR3 nucleotides: TGTGCCAGCAGTTACTCCTTCACTTGGCAGGGACAATTCTTT. Translated, it gives CASSYSFTWQGQFF.